This T cell receptor beta chain was identified during a study of T cell responses to AZD1222 COVID-19 vaccine. Repertoires were generated with immunoSEQ multiplex PCR, while TCRdb's copy carries only in-frame clones and drops some. The sample includes about 59,000 clones, about 91% of them seen just once. Sequencing was performed on peripheral blood, taken 28 days after the second AZD1222 dose. This sequence originates from an adult who received the AZD1222 COVID-19 vaccine.

In DNA, the CDR3 is TGTGCCGCCGGGACTAGCGGGAGTTACGAGCAGTACTTC. Its translation: CAAGTSGSYEQYF. The rearrangement links TRBV6-5 to TRBJ2-7, with TRBD2 identical over 14 bases. Germline V gives CDR1 MNHEY, CDR2 SVGAGI. The CDR3 covers 13 residues. V lost 11 bases to trimming and J lost 4 bases; unmatched junction nucleotides: 4.